Each of the 18 T cell receptor beta chains below was sequenced from the same sample in a study of T cell responses to AZD1222 COVID-19 vaccine (dated by TCRdb to about 2021). The library relied on the immunoSEQ multiplex PCR assay. Not all clones reach the TCRdb copy of this immuneACCESS table, which keeps in-frame sequences only. Checked studies attribute under half of the gap to unresolved V genes and leave the rest unexplained. This sample holds more than 150,000 clones; more than 90% were observed only once. The ten most abundant clones make up more than 1.3% of the sample. The time point label, as the study defines it: about 28 days (+/-7) after the second vaccine dose. Here the sequenced sample was peripheral blood, taken 28 days after the second AZD1222 dose. The receptors were gathered from an adult who received the AZD1222 COVID-19 vaccine.

The chain couples TRBV5-1 to TRBJ1-1; a weak D match, TRBD1 (5 bases). There are 16 residues in the CDR3. V was pared by 5 bases and J by 5 bases, with 22 bases between. CDR1 is SGHRS and CDR2 is YFSETQ in the germline V gene. CDR3 nucleotides: TGCGCCAGCAGGATCTCCGATGGGGCTCCATTTACTGAAGCTTTCTTT. Translated, it gives CASRISDGAPFTEAFF.

The sample holds one count of this clone. The chain links TRBV5-1 to TRBJ1-2; 8 bases fit TRBD1. CDR3 length equals 15 residues. Germline values: CDR1 SGHRS, CDR2 YFSETQ. After removal of 4 bases from V and 6 bases from J, the junction contained 11 bases not matched to a gene. Here the CDR3 reads CASSADRGRGDGYTF. In nucleotides, the CDR3 is TGCGCCAGCAGCGCCGACAGGGGACGGGGCGATGGCTACACCTTC.

CDR3 DNA: TGCGCCAGCAGCTTGGCCGAAACCAATCGATCACCCCTCCACTTT. It encodes CASSLAETNRSPLHF. V and J are TRBV5-1 and TRBJ1-6; D call uncertain. The germline V gene has CDR1 SGHRS and CDR2 YFSETQ. The length of the CDR3 is 15 residues. The V gene lost 0 bases and the J gene lost 10 bases, with 14 bases spanning the gap.

This clone was counted a single time. This rearrangement joins TRBV2 to TRBJ1-6; unclear D gene. Germline loops: CDR1 SNHLY, CDR2 FYNNEI. Trimming took off 3 bases at V and 7 bases at J, with 10 bases between the two ends. This CDR3 region has 14 residues. In DNA, the CDR3 is TGTGCCAGCAGTGATGACGTGGGGAATTCACCCCTCCACTTT. Amino acid sequence: CASSDDVGNSPLHF.

The rearrangement joins TRBV3-1 (or the pseudogene TRBV3-2) to TRBJ2-7; 7 bases fit TRBD1. Unmatched junction bases numbered 5, after V lost 3 bases and J lost 0 bases. The germline V gene has CDR1 LGHDT and CDR2 YNNKEL (reference sequence). This CDR3 is 15 amino acids long. As DNA, the CDR3 is TGTGCCAGCAGCCAGAGGACAGGATTCTCCTACGAGCAGTACTTC. It translates to CASSQRTGFSYEQYF.

The V gene is TRBV7-6, the J gene TRBJ1-6, with D unclear. Germline V CDR1 and CDR2: SGHVS, FNYEAQ. The CDR3 is made up of 18 amino acids. Trimming removed 1 base from V and 0 bases from J, with 13 bases in between. For the CDR3, the DNA is TGTGCCAGCAGCTTAGAACCACAGACCAGCTCCTATAATTCACCCCTCCACTTT. Translated, it gives CASSLEPQTSSYNSPLHF.

This chain joins TRBV7-8 and TRBJ2-7; D is tentatively TRBD1 or TRBD2 (5 bases each). V was pared by 4 bases and J by 4 bases, with 14 bases between. The length of the CDR3 is 14 residues. Per the germline V gene, CDR1 is SGHVS and CDR2 is FQNEAQ. The chain's CDR3 is CASSYRDPKYEQYF. DNA for the CDR3: TGTGCCAGCAGCTACCGGGACCCTAAATACGAGCAGTACTTC.

The chain recombines TRBV2 with TRBJ2-1, with TRBD1 identical over 8 bases. From germline, CDR1 is SNHLY and CDR2 FYNNEI. The CDR3 has 16 residues. V shed 1 base and J 4 bases; nucleotides not matched to a gene: 6. The CDR3 reads CASSEVAGGTYNEQFF. CDR3 DNA: TGTGCCAGCAGTGAAGTTGCAGGGGGCACATACAATGAGCAGTTCTTC.

This CDR3 reads CASSRAGEAGELFF. CDR3 coding DNA: TGTGCCAGCTCTCGGGCAGGAGAGGCTGGGGAGCTGTTTTTT. J is TRBJ2-2 and V is TRBV6-5; D is unclear. The CDR3 totals 14 residues. Germline values: CDR1 MNHEY, CDR2 SVGAGI. Trimming took off 8 bases at V and 8 bases at J, with 18 bases between the two ends.

The V call is TRBV3-1 (or the pseudogene TRBV3-2), the J call TRBJ1-6; D not certain. Germline V gene lookup returns CDR1 LGHDT and CDR2 YNNKEL (reference sequence). V was shortened by 6 bases and J by 9 bases, with 6 bases between the two germline ends. This CDR3 comprises 11 residues. In nucleotides, the CDR3 is TGTGCCAGCAGAGGCAGTTCACCCCTCCACTTT. It specifies CASRGSSPLHF.

Here the CDR3 reads CASSIRDRVATNEKLFF. CDR3 sequence (DNA): TGTGCCAGTAGTATACGGGACAGGGTCGCAACTAATGAAAAACTGTTTTTT. The chain uses TRBV19 and TRBJ1-4; 9 nucleotides agree with TRBD1. The CDR3 has 17 residues. Germline V lookup: CDR1 LNHDA, CDR2 SQIVND (reference sequence). V lost 2 bases and J lost 0; bases outside the gene matches: 4.

The genes are TRBV6-6 and TRBJ1-2; 11 bases are a match to TRBD1. In germline, CDR1 is MNHNY, CDR2 SVGAGI (reference sequence). The junction had 4 bases not matched to a gene; V was cut back by 7 bases and J by 3 bases. This CDR3 comprises 14 residues. The CDR3 loop reads CASNGQGADYGYTF. CDR3 nucleotide sequence: TGTGCCAGCAACGGACAGGGGGCAGACTATGGCTACACCTTC.

The genes are TRBV6-5 and TRBJ1-3; D gene ambiguous. From germline, CDR1 is MNHEY and CDR2 SVGAGI. The V end was cut by 8 bases, the J end by 2 bases, with 16 bases between. The CDR3 has 15 amino acids. The CDR3 is CASSSYGAAGNTIYF. The CDR3 coding sequence is TGTGCCAGCTCTTCCTACGGCGCAGCTGGAAACACCATATATTTT.

The CDR3 region is CASSDSERGTGELFF. In DNA form, the CDR3 reads TGTGCCAGCAGTGACTCGGAGCGGGGGACCGGGGAGCTGTTTTTT. This chain links TRBV6-4 with TRBJ2-2; 8 nucleotides line up with TRBD2. The trim removed 0 bases at V and 5 bases at J, leaving 2 bases unmatched. Germline-derived CDR1 and CDR2 are MRHNA and SNTAGT. The CDR3 totals 15 residues.

The rearrangement uses TRBV30 and TRBJ1-1; 8 positions agree with TRBD1. The CDR3 has 16 residues. Trimming cost V 3 bases and J 0 bases; bases outside gene matches: 9. Germline CDR1 GTSNPN, CDR2 SVGIG (reference sequence). DNA of the CDR3: TGTGCCTGGAGGCGACAGGGGAGGGGGCTGAACACTGAAGCTTTCTTT. Its protein is CAWRRQGRGLNTEAFF.

The V gene is TRBV4-2, the J gene TRBJ1-2; D gene ambiguous. The CDR3 spans 16 residues. Trimming shortened V by 1 base and J by 0 bases, and 12 bases separated the two germline ends. Germline CDR1 reads LGHNA; CDR2 reads YNFKEQ. CDR3 sequence (DNA): TGTGCCAGCAGCCAAGGAGAGTTCAACGCTAACTATGGCTACACCTTC. Its protein product is CASSQGEFNANYGYTF.

V and J are TRBV2 and TRBJ1-2, with D possibly being TRBD1 (5 bases). The CDR3 is made up of 15 amino acids. Trimming left V 5 bases short and J 2 bases short, with 15 bases between. CDR1 SNHLY and CDR2 FYNNEI come from the germline V gene. Here the CDR3 DNA reads TGTGCCAGCAGTCCCTCAGGGTATAGCAACTATGGCTACACCTTC. Translation gives CASSPSGYSNYGYTF.

The chain joins TRBV29-1 to TRBJ1-2; a possible D gene is TRBD1 (5 bases). V was cut by 4 bases and J by 0 bases, with 12 bases left in between. Per germline, CDR1 SQVTM and CDR2 ANQGSEA. The CDR3 covers 14 residues. The CDR3 spells CSVVGALSNYGYTF. The DNA of the CDR3 is TGCAGCGTTGTAGGGGCACTTTCTAACTATGGCTACACCTTC.